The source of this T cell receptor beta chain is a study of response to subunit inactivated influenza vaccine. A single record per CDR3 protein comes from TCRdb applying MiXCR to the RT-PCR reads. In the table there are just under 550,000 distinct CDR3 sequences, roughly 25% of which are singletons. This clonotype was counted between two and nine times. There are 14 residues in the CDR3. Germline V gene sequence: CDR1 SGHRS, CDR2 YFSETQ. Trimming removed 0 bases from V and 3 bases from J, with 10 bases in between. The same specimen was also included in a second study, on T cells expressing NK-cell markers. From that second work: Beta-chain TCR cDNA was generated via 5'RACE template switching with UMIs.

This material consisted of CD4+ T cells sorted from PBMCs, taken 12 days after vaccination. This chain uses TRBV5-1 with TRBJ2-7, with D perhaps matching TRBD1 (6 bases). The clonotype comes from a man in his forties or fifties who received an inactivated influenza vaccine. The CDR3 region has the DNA TGCGCCAGCAGCTTGGCGGGGACAAACTACGAGCAGTACTTC. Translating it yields CASSLAGTNYEQYF.